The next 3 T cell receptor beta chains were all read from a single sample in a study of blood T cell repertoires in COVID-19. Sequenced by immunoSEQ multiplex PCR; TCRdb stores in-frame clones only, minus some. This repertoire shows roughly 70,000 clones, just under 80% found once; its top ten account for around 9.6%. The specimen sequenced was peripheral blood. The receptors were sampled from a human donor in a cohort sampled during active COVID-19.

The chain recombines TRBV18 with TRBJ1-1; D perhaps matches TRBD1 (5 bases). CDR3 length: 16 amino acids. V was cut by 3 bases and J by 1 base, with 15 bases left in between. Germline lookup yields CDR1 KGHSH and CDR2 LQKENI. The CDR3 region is CASSPLGRGGNTEAFF. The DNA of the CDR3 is TGTGCCAGCTCACCGCTCGGACGGGGGGGGAACACTGAAGCTTTCTTT.

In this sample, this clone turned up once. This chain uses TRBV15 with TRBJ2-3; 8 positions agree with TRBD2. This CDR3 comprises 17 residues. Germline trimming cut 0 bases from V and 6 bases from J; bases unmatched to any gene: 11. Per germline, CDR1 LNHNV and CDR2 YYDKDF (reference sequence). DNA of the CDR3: TGTGCCACCAGCAGAGAAGAGACGGGAGGGCCGGGGGATACGCAGTATTTT. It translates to CATSREETGGPGDTQYF.

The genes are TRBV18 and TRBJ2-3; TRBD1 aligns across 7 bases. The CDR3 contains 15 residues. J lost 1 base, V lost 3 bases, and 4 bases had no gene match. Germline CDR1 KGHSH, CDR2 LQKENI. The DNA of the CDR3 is TGTGCCAGCTCACCCTCTGGACAGGGCACAGATACGCAGTATTTT. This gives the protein CASSPSGQGTDTQYF.